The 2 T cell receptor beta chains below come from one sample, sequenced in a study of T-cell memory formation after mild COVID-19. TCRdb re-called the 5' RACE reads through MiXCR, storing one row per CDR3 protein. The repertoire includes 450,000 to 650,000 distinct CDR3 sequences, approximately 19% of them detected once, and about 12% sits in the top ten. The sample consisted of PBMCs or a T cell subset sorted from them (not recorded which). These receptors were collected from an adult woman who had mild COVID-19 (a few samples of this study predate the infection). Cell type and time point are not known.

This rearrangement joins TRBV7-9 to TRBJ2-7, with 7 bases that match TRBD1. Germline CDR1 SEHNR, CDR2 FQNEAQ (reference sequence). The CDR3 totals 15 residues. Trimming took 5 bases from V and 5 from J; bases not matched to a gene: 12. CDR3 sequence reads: CASSHGSGGSDEQYF. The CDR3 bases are TGTGCCAGCAGCCATGGGTCAGGGGGAAGTGACGAGCAGTACTTC.

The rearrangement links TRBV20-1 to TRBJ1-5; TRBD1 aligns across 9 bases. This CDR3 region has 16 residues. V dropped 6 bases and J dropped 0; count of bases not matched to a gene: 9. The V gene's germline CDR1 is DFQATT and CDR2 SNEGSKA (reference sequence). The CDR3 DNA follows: TGCAGTGCAACAGGGGGCGCCTCCGATAGCAATCAGCCCCAGCATTTT. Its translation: CSATGGASDSNQPQHF.